The entry below gives a single TCR beta chain sequence along with its context. This sample stems from a study of chronic HIV infection and antiretroviral therapy. Germline CDR1 and CDR2: DFQATT and SNEGSKA (reference sequence). The CDR3 is 11 amino acids. V lost 1 base, J lost 10 bases, and 10 bases lay in between. TCRdb fed the 5' RACE reads into MiXCR, producing one record per CDR3 protein. The table lists more than 40,000 distinct CDR3 sequences, 15% to 20% of them singletons. Sequencing was carried out using peripheral blood. This TCR was sampled from an adult who had HIV and had not received antiretroviral therapy, or was an uninfected healthy control (not recorded which). The chain joins TRBV20-1 to TRBJ1-1; D is possibly TRBD1 (5 bases). CDR3 loop: CSARGGTVAFF. DNA for the CDR3: TGCAGTGCTAGAGGGGGGACGGTAGCTTTCTTT.